The 4 T cell receptor beta chains in this list originate from one sample, sequenced in a study of CD8 T cells in Susac syndrome. After extraction with the RNeasy kit, 0.5 to 1 ug of the RNA was reverse transcribed using random hexamers. In TCRdb, the immunoSEQ multiplex PCR reads were re-called with MiXCR into one record per CDR3 protein. The sample has about 150,000 distinct CDR3 sequences; roughly 94% are singletons. The specimen was CD8+ T cells from PBMCs. The receptors stem from a human donor with Susac syndrome.

The chain couples TRBV27 to TRBJ2-1; 7 bases are shared with TRBD1. CDR3 length equals 12 residues. J lost 8 bases, V lost 3 bases, and 1 base had no gene match. The germline CDR1 and CDR2 sequences are MNHEY and SMNVEV (reference sequence). In DNA form, the CDR3 reads TGTGCCAGCAGTTTCCAGGGGGATGAGCAGTTCTTC. Amino acids: CASSFQGDEQFF.

This chain connects TRBV6-5 to TRBJ2-3; 10 nucleotides align to TRBD1. Germline V gives CDR1 MNHEY, CDR2 SVGAGI. V trimming: 2 bases; J trimming: 1 base; junction bases outside the gene matches: 9. The CDR3 runs to 18 residues. The CDR3 here is CASSYEDRGSGGTDTQYF. The CDR3 DNA reads TGTGCCAGCAGTTACGAGGACAGGGGGTCTGGGGGCACAGATACGCAGTATTTT.

The chain combines TRBV19 with TRBJ2-7; D not certain. The CDR3 loop spans 13 amino acids. CDR1 is LNHDA and CDR2 is SQIVND in the germline V gene (reference sequence). V lost 2 bases and J 5 bases, leaving 10 bases between the germline ends. In DNA form, the CDR3 reads TGTGCCAGTAGTATATTGATGGGGAACGAGCAGTACTTC. Its protein is CASSILMGNEQYF.

Remarks on this clonotype: Germline and junction disagree at one end, which may indicate a read error. V usage is TRBV7-7 and J usage is TRBJ2-1, with D maybe TRBD1 (5 bases). The length of the CDR3 is 13 residues. From germline, CDR1 is SSHAT and CDR2 FNYEAQ (reference sequence). CDR3 loop: CASSETQGTEQFF. For the CDR3, the DNA is TGTGCTAGCAGCGAGACCCAGGGTACTGAGCAGTTCTTC.